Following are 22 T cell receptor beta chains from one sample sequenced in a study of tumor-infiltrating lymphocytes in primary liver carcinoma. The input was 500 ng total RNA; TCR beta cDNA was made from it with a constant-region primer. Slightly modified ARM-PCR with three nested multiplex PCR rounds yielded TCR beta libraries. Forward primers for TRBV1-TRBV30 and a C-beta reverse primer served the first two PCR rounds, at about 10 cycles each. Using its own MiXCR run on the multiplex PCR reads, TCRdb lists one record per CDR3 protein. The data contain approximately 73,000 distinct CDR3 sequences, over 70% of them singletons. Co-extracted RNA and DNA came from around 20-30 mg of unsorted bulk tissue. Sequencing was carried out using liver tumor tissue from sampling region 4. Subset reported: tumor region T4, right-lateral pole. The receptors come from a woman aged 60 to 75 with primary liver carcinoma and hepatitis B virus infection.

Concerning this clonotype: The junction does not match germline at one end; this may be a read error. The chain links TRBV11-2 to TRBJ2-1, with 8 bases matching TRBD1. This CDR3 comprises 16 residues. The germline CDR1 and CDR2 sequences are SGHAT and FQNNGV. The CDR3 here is CASSDTTGVFDNVQSF. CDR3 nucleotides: TGTGCCAGCAGCGACACGACAGGGGTTTTTGACAATGTGCAGTCCTTC.

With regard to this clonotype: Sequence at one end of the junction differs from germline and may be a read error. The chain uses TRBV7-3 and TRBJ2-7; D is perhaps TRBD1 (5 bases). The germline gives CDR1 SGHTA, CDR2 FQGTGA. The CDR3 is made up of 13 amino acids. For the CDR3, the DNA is TGTGCCAACAGCTTAAATCAGGGTCACGAGCAGTACTTC. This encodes CANSLNQGHEQYF.

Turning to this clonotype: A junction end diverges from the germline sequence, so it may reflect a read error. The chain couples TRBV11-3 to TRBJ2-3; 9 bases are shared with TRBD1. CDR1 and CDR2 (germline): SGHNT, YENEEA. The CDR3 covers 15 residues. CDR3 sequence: CASSIGTGFTDTQQF. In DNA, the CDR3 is TGTGCCAGCAGCATCGGGACAGGGTTCACAGATACGCAGCAATTT.

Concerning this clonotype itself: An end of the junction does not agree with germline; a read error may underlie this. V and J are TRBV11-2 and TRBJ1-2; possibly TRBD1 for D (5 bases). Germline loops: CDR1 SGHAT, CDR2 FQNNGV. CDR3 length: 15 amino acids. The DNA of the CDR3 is TGTGCCAGCAGCTTAGAGGGGCCCAGTGGTGGTGGCAACACCTTC. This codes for CASSLEGPSGGGNTF. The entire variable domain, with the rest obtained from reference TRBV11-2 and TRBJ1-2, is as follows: EAGVAQSPRYKIIEKRQSVAFWCNPISGHATLYWYQQILGQGPKLLIQFQNNGVVDDSQLPKDRFSAERLKGVDSTLKIQPAKLEDSAVYLCASSLEGPSGGGNTFGSGTRLTVV.

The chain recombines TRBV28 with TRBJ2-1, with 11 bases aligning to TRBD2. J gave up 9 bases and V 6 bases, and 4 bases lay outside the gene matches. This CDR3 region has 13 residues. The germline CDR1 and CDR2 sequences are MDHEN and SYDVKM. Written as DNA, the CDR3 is TGTGCCAGCAGCCTCGGGACTAGCGGTGAGCAGTTCTTC. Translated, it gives CASSLGTSGEQFF. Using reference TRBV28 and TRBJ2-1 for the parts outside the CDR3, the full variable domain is DVKVTQSSRYLVKRTGEKVFLECVQDMDHENMFWYRQDPGLGLRLIYFSYDVKMKEKGDIPEGYSVSREKKERFSLILESASTNQTSMYLCASSLGTSGEQFFGPGTRLTVL.

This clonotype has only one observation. The CDR3 nucleotides read TGTGCCAGCGGATTAGATGCGATCAGGGCGCTGCGCTATGGCTACACCTTC. Its protein is CASGLDAIRALRYGYTF. The rearrangement links TRBV11-2 to TRBJ1-2; perhaps TRBD1 as D (5 bases). V gave up 8 bases and J gave up 4 bases, with 26 bases separating them. The CDR3 loop spans 17 amino acids. Germline CDR1 is SGHAT and CDR2 is FQNNGV.

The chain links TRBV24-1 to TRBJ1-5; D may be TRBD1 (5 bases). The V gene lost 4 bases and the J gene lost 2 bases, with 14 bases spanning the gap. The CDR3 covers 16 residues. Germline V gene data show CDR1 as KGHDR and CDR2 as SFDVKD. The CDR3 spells CATSDRRGEGNQPQHF. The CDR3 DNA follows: TGTGCCACCAGTGACCGCCGGGGGGAGGGCAATCAGCCCCAGCATTTT.

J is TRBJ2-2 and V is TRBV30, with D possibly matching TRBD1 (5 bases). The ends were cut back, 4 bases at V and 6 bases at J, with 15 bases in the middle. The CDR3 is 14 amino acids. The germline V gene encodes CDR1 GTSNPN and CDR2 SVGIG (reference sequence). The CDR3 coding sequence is TGTGCCTGGAATGTAGGACATACCTCCGGGGAGCTGTTTTTT. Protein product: CAWNVGHTSGELFF.

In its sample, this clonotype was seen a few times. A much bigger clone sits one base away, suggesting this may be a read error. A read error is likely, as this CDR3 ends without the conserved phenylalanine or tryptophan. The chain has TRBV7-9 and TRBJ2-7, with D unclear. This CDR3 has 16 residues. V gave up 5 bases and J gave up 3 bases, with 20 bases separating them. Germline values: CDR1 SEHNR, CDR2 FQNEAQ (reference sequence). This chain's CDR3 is CASSVTTGPGLYEQYL. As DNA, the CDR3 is TGTGCCAGCAGCGTTACGACCGGACCCGGCCTCTACGAGCAGTACTTA.

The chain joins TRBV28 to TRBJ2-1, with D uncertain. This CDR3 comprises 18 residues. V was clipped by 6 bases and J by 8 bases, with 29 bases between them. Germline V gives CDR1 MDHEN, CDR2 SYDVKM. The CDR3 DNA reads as TGTGCCAGCAGCCGCGAAGGTCATTGGTCCCTAGACGGTGATGAGCAGTTCTTC. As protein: CASSREGHWSLDGDEQFF.

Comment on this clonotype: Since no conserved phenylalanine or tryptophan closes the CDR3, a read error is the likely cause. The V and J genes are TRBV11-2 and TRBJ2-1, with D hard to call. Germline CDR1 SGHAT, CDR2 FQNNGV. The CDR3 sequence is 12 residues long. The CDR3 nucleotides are TGTGCCGGCAGCTTAAGCTCCAATGGGCAGTTCTAC. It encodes CAGSLSSNGQFY.

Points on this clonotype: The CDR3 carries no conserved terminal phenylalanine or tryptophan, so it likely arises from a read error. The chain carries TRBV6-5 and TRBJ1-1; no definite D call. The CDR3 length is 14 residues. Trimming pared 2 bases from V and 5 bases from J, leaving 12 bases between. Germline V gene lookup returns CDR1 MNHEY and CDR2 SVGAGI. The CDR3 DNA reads TGTGCCAGCAGTTACGTCCTAGGGATTACTGAAGCTTTCTAC. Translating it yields CASSYVLGITEAFY.

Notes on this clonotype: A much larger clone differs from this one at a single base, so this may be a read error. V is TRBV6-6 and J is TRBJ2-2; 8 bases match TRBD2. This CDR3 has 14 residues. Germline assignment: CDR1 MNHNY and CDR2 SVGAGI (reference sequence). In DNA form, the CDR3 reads TGTGCCGGCAGTAGCGGGATTAGCACCGGGGAGCTGTTTTTT. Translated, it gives CAGSSGISTGELFF.

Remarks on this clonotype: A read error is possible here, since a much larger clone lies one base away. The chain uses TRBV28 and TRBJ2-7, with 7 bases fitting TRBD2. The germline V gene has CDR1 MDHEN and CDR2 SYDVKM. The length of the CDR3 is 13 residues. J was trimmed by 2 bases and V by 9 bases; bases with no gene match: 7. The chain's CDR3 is CARRGTKTYEQYF. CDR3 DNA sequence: TGTGCCAGACGGGGGACTAAGACCTACGAGCAGTACTTC. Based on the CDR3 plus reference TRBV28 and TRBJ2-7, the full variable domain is DVKVTQSSRYLVKRTGEKVFLECVQDMDHENMFWYRQDPGLGLRLIYFSYDVKMKEKGDIPEGYSVSREKKERFSLILESASTNQTSMYLCARRGTKTYEQYFGPGTRLTVT.

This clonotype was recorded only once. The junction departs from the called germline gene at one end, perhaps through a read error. This CDR3 is CASRQGTSGRAEETQYF. Here the CDR3 DNA reads TGTGCTAGCAGGCAAGGGACTAGCGGGAGGGCCGAAGAGACCCAGTACTTC. This chain links TRBV12-3 or TRBV12-4 with TRBJ2-5; 16 nucleotides match TRBD2. The CDR3 covers 17 residues.

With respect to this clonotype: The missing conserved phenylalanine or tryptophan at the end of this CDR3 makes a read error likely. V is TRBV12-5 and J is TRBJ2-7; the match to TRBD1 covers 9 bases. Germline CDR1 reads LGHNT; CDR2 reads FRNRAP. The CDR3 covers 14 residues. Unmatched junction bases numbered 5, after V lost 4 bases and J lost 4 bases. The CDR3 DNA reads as TGTGCTAGTGGTTCGACAGGGGGATCTTACGAGCAGTACTCC. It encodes CASGSTGGSYEQYS.

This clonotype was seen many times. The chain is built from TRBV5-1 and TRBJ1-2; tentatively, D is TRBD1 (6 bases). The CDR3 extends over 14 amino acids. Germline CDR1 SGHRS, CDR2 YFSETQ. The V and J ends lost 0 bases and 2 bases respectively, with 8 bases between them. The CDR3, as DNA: TGCGCCAGCAGCTTGGGACAGGCCAACTATGGCTACACCTTC. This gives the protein CASSLGQANYGYTF. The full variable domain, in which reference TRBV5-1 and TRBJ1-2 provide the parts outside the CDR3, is KAGVTQTPRYLIKTRGQQVTLSCSPISGHRSVSWYQQTPGQGLQFLFEYFSETQRNKGNFPGRFSGRQFSNSRSEMNVSTLELGDSALYLCASSLGQANYGYTFGSGTRLTVV.

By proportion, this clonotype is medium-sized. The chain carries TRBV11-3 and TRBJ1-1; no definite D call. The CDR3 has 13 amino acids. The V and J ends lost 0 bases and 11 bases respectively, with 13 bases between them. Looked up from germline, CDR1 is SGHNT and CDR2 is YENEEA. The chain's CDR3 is CASSLEAVTRAFF. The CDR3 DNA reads TGTGCCAGCAGCTTAGAGGCGGTTACCCGGGCTTTCTTT.

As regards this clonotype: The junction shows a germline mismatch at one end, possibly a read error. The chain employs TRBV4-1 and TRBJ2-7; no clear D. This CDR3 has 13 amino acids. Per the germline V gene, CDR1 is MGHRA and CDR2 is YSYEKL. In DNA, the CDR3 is TGCGCCAGCAGGGGGAACGACCGCTACGAGCGGTACTTC. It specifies CASRGNDRYERYF.

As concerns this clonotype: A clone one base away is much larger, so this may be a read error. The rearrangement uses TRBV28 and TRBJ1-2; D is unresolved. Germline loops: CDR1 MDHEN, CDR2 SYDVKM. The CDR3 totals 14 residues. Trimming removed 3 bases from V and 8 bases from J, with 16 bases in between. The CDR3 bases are TGTGCCAGCAGTTTGGTGTCCCATCTCCAGGGCTACACCTTC. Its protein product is CASSLVSHLQGYTF.

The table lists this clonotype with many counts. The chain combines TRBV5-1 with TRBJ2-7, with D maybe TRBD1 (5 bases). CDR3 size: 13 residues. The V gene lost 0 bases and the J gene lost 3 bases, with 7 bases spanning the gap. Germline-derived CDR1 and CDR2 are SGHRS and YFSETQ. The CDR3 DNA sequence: TGCGCCAGCAGCTTGGCCCAGGGCTACGAGCAGTACTTC. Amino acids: CASSLAQGYEQYF.

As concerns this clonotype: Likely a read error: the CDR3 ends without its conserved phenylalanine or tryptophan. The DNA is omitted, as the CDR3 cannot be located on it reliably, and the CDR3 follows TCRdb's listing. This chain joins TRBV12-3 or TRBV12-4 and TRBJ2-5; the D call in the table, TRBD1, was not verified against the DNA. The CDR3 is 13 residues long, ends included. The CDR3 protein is CASRWDGQETQYL.